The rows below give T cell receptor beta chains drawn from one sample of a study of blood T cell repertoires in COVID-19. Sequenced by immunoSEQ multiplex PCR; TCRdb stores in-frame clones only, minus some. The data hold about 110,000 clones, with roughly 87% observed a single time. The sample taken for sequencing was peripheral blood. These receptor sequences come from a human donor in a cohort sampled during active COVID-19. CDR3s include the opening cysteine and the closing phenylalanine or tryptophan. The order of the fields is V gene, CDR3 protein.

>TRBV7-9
CASSLAGTEAFF
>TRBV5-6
CASSFRQSNQPQHF
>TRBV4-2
CASSPLLPSTITPLGKNGYTF
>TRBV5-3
CARSPQRGVSYEQYF
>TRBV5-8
CASSLSGHEQYF
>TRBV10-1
CASSDGTGVYEQYF
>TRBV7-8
CASSLAAGATPYSNQPQHF
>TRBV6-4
CASSPDSTGANVLTF
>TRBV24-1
CATSLRGSHGDTQYF
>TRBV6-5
CASTRDRVSGELFF
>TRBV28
CANSQGRYYNEQFF
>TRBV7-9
CASSSDRRTGKPGANVLTF
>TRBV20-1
CSASGTGAPGGSDTQYF
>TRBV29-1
CSALDRETNTEAFF
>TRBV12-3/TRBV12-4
CASRSLNYGYTF
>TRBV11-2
CASSLGLALLGDEQFF
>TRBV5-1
CASSTLGTGINEQYF
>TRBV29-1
CSVGYGQRNTEAFF
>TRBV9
CASSVEAAGANVLTF
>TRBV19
CASRSNRPGLAGKGNEQFF
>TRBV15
CATSRDGGGIYGYTF
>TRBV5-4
CASGGQGSSYNEQFF
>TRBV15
CATSRDQTGSSGNTIYF
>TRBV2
CASMRAYTGELFF
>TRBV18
CASSATGTGTPLHF
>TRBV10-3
CAIRPRTGGSYEQYF
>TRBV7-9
CASSRGTQQRNTIYF
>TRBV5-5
CASSVTGFEYGYTF
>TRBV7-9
CASSSYRADTEAFF
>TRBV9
CASSVGRDQPQHF
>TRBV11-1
CASSLGTGTGAETFF
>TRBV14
CASSQGWDSGIYQETQYF
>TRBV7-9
CASSTGKPGQGNNEQFF
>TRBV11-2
CASSLDNRGHGNEQFF
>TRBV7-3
CASSSRTSGKRETQYF
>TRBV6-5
CASSYSRRGGETQYF
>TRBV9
CASSPSSVSYEQYF
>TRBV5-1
CASSLSGGLVYNEQFF
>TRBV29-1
CSVGEGTGGRHTF
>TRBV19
CASRRTGRLYNEQFF
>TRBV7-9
CASSFDGPGTQYF
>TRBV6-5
CASKGAYTIHGYTF
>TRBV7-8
CASSVTGYEQYF
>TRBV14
CASSLRDRGRWAEAFF
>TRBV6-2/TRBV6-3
CASSYPPAGNQPQHF